The 22 T cell receptor beta chains below all came from one sample that was sequenced in a study of cytomegalovirus exposure and HLA in healthy donors. 13 Jbeta primers and 60 Vbeta primers were used for the PCR. The repertoire was sequenced with immunoSEQ multiplex PCR; TCRdb's copy has only in-frame clones and lacks some. The sample includes a few hundred thousand clones, 75% to 85% of them seen just once. The sequenced material came from PBMCs. These TCRs come from a girl between 5 and 17 years old in good health and CMV-seronegative.

This clone showed up just once. This chain joins TRBV11-2 and TRBJ2-2; D may be TRBD2 (6 bases). Germline V gives CDR1 SGHAT, CDR2 FQNNGV. The length of the CDR3 is 12 residues. The V gene lost 6 bases and the J gene lost 5 bases, with 7 bases spanning the gap. The CDR3 coding sequence is TGTGCCAGCAGACGGGGGACCGGGGAGCTGTTTTTT. It is translated as CASRRGTGELFF.

This chain uses TRBV7-2 with TRBJ2-7; TRBD2 matches at 8 bases. The CDR3 sequence is 15 residues long. V shed 0 bases, J shed 0 bases, and the junction held 1 base outside the gene matches. Germline V gene lookup returns CDR1 SGHTA and CDR2 FQGNSA. The CDR3 DNA sequence: TGTGCCAGCAGCTTAGCCGGGACTAGCTCCTACGAGCAGTACTTC. Protein: CASSLAGTSSYEQYF.

The rearrangement joins TRBV28 to TRBJ2-2; 10 bases are shared with TRBD1. This CDR3 comprises 12 residues. Looked up from germline, CDR1 is MDHEN and CDR2 is SYDVKM. With V trimmed by 3 bases and J by 14 bases, 3 bases remained unmatched. Written as DNA, the CDR3 is TGTGCCAGCAGTTTCAGGACAGGGGGACTGTTTTTT. Encoded protein: CASSFRTGGLFF.

The rearrangement joins TRBV28 to TRBJ1-6, with D uncertain. Germline V CDR1 and CDR2: MDHEN, SYDVKM. Between the trimmed V and J ends, which lost 8 bases and 6 bases, there was a span of 20 bases. The CDR3 totals 16 residues. The CDR3: CASALVPASPNSPLHF. The CDR3, as DNA: TGTGCCAGCGCCTTAGTCCCCGCGAGTCCTAATTCACCCCTCCACTTT.

The chain joins TRBV18 to TRBJ2-1; a possible D gene is TRBD1 (5 bases). Germline V gene sequence: CDR1 KGHSH, CDR2 LQKENI. V was trimmed by 4 bases and J by 10 bases, leaving 14 bases between them. The CDR3 consists of 13 residues. Here the CDR3 DNA reads TGTGCCAGCTCACGAAAAAGGGGCGCCGAGCAGTTCTTC. Its translation: CASSRKRGAEQFF. Looking up the rest from reference TRBV18 and TRBJ2-1 gives the full variable domain: NAGVMQNPRHLVRRRGQEARLRCSPMKGHSHVYWYRQLPEEGLKFMVYLQKENIIDESGMPKERFSAEFPKEGPSILRIQQVVRGDSAAYFCASSRKRGAEQFFGPGTRLTVL.

The chain has TRBV6-6 and TRBJ1-3; 9 nucleotides line up with TRBD1. The length of the CDR3 is 16 residues. Germline lookup yields CDR1 MNHNY and CDR2 SVGAGI (reference sequence). V dropped 2 bases and J dropped 3; count of bases not matched to a gene: 5. Here the CDR3 DNA reads TGTGCCAGCAGTTACAACAGGGGGCTATTTGGAAACACCATATATTTT. This gives the protein CASSYNRGLFGNTIYF.

V usage is TRBV5-5 and J usage is TRBJ2-7, with TRBD1 as a possible D gene (6 bases). The CDR3 contains 15 residues. V dropped 0 bases and J dropped 2 bases, with 12 bases sitting between them. The germline V gene has CDR1 SGHKS and CDR2 YYEKEE (reference sequence). The CDR3 protein is CASSLVQGQTYEQYF. The CDR3 DNA reads as TGTGCCAGCAGCTTGGTTCAGGGGCAAACCTACGAGCAGTACTTC. Full variable domain (missing parts from reference TRBV5-5 and TRBJ2-7): DAGVTQSPTHLIKTRGQQVTLRCSPISGHKSVSWYQQVLGQGPQFIFQYYEKEERGRGNFPDRFSARQFPNYSSELNVNALLLGDSALYLCASSLVQGQTYEQYFGPGTRLTVT.

The rearrangement links TRBV7-3 to TRBJ2-5; no definite D call. The DNA end lines up better with TRBJ2-7; the J call may be wrong. Per the germline V gene, CDR1 is SGHTA and CDR2 is FQGTGA. The length of the CDR3 is 13 residues. DNA of the CDR3: TGTGCCAGCAGCTTAGATATTCCCTACGAGCAGTACTTC. Translated: CASSLDIPYEQYF.

The chain recombines TRBV7-9 with TRBJ2-2; perhaps TRBD1 as D (6 bases). The CDR3 contains 16 residues. Germline CDR1 is SEHNR and CDR2 is FQNEAQ (reference sequence). The V end was cut by 2 bases, the J end by 4 bases, with 14 bases between. This CDR3 reads CASSLWPGDTTGELFF. CDR3 nucleotides: TGTGCCAGCAGCTTATGGCCAGGGGATACCACCGGGGAGCTGTTTTTT.

J is TRBJ1-2 and V is TRBV19; 7 bases line up with TRBD1. The CDR3 loop spans 15 amino acids. Germline CDR1 LNHDA, CDR2 SQIVND (reference sequence). With V trimmed by 7 bases and J by 3 bases, 11 bases remained unmatched. The CDR3 loop is CASTRDSQGHYGYTF. As DNA, the CDR3 is TGTGCCAGTACCCGGGACAGCCAAGGACACTATGGCTACACCTTC. Filled out from reference TRBV19 and TRBJ1-2, the complete variable domain reads DGGITQSPKYLFRKEGQNVTLSCEQNLNHDAMYWYRQDPGQGLRLIYYSQIVNDFQKGDIAEGYSVSREKKESFPLTVTSAQKNPTAFYLCASTRDSQGHYGYTFGSGTRLTVV.

The chain uses TRBV7-6 and TRBJ2-5, with 8 nucleotides matching TRBD1. The J call may be incorrect, as the DNA end agrees better with TRBJ2-7. Germline V gives CDR1 SGHVS, CDR2 FNYEAQ. CDR3 length: 15 amino acids. In DNA form, the CDR3 reads TGTGCCAGCAGCTCCGGACAGGGATTTACCTACGAGCAGTACTTC. Its protein is CASSSGQGFTYEQYF.

This chain uses TRBV25-1 with TRBJ1-3; D ambiguous. Germline V gives CDR1 MGHDK, CDR2 SYGVNS. CDR3 length equals 16 residues. Trimming removed 3 bases at V and 0 bases at J, with 12 bases between. CDR3 sequence: CASSEVGGYSGNTIYF. The CDR3 region has the DNA TGTGCCAGCAGTGAGGTTGGAGGATACTCTGGAAACACCATATATTTT.

This rearrangement joins TRBV27 to TRBJ2-1; D is unclear. Germline assignment: CDR1 MNHEY and CDR2 SMNVEV (reference sequence). Trimming left V 1 base short and J 12 bases short, with 10 bases between. The CDR3 is made up of 12 amino acids. CDR3 DNA: TGTGCCAGCAGTTTATTTGTCCTCGGGCAGTTCTTC. It specifies CASSLFVLGQFF.

This clone was seen only a few times. The chain combines TRBV5-5 with TRBJ2-3; D not resolved. CDR3 length: 13 amino acids. The germline gives CDR1 SGHKS, CDR2 YYEKEE (reference sequence). Trimming shortened V by 2 bases and J by 2 bases, and 6 bases separated the two germline ends. DNA of the CDR3: TGTGCCAGCAGCTTCGTTCCCACAGATACGCAGTATTTT. It translates to CASSFVPTDTQYF. Complete variable domain (other parts from reference TRBV5-5 and TRBJ2-3): DAGVTQSPTHLIKTRGQQVTLRCSPISGHKSVSWYQQVLGQGPQFIFQYYEKEERGRGNFPDRFSARQFPNYSSELNVNALLLGDSALYLCASSFVPTDTQYFGPGTRLTVL.

This rearrangement joins TRBV2 to TRBJ2-2, with TRBD2 identical over 13 bases. The V and J ends lost 0 bases and 6 bases, in that order; junction bases with no gene match: 10. Germline V gene data show CDR1 as SNHLY and CDR2 as FYNNEI. The CDR3 covers 19 residues. The CDR3 nucleotides read TGTGCCAGCAGTGAAGCGCTTGGACTAGCGGGAGCCCCCTCCGGGGAGCTGTTTTTT. It codes for CASSEALGLAGAPSGELFF. Using reference TRBV2 and TRBJ2-2 for the parts outside the CDR3, the full variable domain is EPEVTQTPSHQVTQMGQEVILRCVPISNHLYFYWYRQILGQKVEFLVSFYNNEISEKSEIFDDQFSVERPDGSNFTLKIRSTKLEDSAMYFCASSEALGLAGAPSGELFFGEGSRLTVL.

The rearrangement uses TRBV11-1 and TRBJ2-6; D unclear. The CDR3 has 14 amino acids. V lost 2 bases, J lost 12 bases, and 14 bases lay in between. Germline lookup yields CDR1 SGHAT and CDR2 FQDESV (reference sequence). CDR3 sequence (DNA): TGTGCCAGCAGCTTACACCGAGATGGTCCCGTCCTGACTTTC. It is translated as CASSLHRDGPVLTF.

The chain couples TRBV5-6 to TRBJ2-7; the D is unclear. Germline CDR1 SGHDT, CDR2 YYEEEE. There are 14 residues in the CDR3. Trimming removed 3 bases at V and 7 bases at J, with 17 bases between. CDR3 bases: TGTGCCAGCAGCTCGGTTCTCCGCGATTTAGAGCAGTACTTC. Its translation: CASSSVLRDLEQYF.

V gene TRBV27 combines with J gene TRBJ1-5, with a weak D call TRBD1 (5 bases). V lost 8 bases, J lost 7 bases, and 18 bases lay in between. Germline V gives CDR1 MNHEY, CDR2 SMNVEV (reference sequence). This CDR3 is built from 14 residues. The CDR3 coding sequence is TGTGCCAGCGGGGGTGGGGGGGGAGGGCAGCCCCAGCATTTT. Amino acid sequence: CASGGGGGGQPQHF.

This clone was counted once. The genes are TRBV4-3 and TRBJ2-1; D is unclear. Looked up from germline, CDR1 is LGHNA and CDR2 is YSLEER. There are 13 residues in the CDR3. Trimming left V 2 bases short and J 5 bases short, with 7 bases between. The CDR3 DNA is TGCGCCAGCAGCCAACTCGACAACAATGAGCAGTTCTTC. This codes for CASSQLDNNEQFF.

CDR3 residues: CASRSDPDRGGSYEQYF. The CDR3 DNA sequence: TGTGCCAGTAGGTCAGACCCCGACAGGGGAGGTTCCTACGAGCAGTACTTC. This chain connects TRBV19 to TRBJ2-7; 8 nucleotides align to TRBD1. The CDR3 is made up of 17 amino acids. In germline, CDR1 is LNHDA, CDR2 SQIVND (reference sequence). V gave up 6 bases and J gave up 1 base; unmatched junction bases: 14.

V gene TRBV19 combines with J gene TRBJ1-5; 7 nucleotides align to TRBD1. The CDR3 spans 15 residues. J was trimmed by 3 bases and V by 5 bases; bases with no gene match: 7. The germline CDR1 and CDR2 sequences are LNHDA and SQIVND (reference sequence). The CDR3 DNA follows: TGTGCCAGTAGTTCCTGGACAGGACTCAATCAGCCCCAGCATTTT. Its protein product is CASSSWTGLNQPQHF.

This clone has more than one count but fewer than ten. The gene calls are TRBV28 and TRBJ1-2; unclear D gene. CDR3 length equals 15 residues. The germline gives CDR1 MDHEN, CDR2 SYDVKM. V shed 6 bases and J shed 4 bases, with 18 bases lying between them. The CDR3 bases are TGTGCCAGCAGAAACGGGCAAGTGGACTTCTATGGCTACACCTTC. It encodes CASRNGQVDFYGYTF.